This T cell receptor (beta chain) appears in the sequencing data of a study of T cell changes during pregnancy in multiple sclerosis. Assay: immunoSEQ multiplex PCR; the TCRdb copy retains only in-frame clones and omits some. The table has 75,000 to 90,000 clones, about 91% seen once. The CDR3 covers 15 residues. CDR1 is SGHVT and CDR2 is SQSDAQ in the germline V gene. With 5 bases removed from V and 4 bases from J, the gap between germline ends came to 16 bases. The origin of this receptor is a female donor in good health, serving as a control in a pregnancy study. Some clones in this sample may be carry-over from other donors' samples. The chain employs TRBV7-4 and TRBJ2-3; D is possibly TRBD2 (5 bases). The sample was PBMCs, taken in the first trimester of pregnancy. For the CDR3, the DNA is TGTGCCAGCAGCCCACTAGTGGGAGTTTCAGATACGCAGTATTTT. This codes for CASSPLVGVSDTQYF.